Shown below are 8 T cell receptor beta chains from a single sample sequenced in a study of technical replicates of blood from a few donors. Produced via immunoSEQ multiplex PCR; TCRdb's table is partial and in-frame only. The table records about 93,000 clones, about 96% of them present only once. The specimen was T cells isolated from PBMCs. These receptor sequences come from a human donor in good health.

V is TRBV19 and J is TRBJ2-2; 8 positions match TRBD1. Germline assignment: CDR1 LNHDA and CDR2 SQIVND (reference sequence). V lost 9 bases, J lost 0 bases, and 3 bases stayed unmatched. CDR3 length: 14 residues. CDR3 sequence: CASGTGSNTGELFF. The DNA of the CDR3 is TGTGCCAGCGGGACAGGATCGAACACCGGGGAGCTGTTTTTT. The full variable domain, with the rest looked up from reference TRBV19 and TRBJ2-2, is DGGITQSPKYLFRKEGQNVTLSCEQNLNHDAMYWYRQDPGQGLRLIYYSQIVNDFQKGDIAEGYSVSREKKESFPLTVTSAQKNPTAFYLCASGTGSNTGELFFGEGSRLTVL.

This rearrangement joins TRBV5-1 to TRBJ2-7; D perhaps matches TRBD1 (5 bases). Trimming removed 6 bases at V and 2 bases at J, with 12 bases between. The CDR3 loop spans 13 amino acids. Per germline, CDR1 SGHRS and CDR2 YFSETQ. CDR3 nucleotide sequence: TGCGCCAGCAAGGAGACAGAAGCCTACGAGCAGTACTTC. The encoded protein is CASKETEAYEQYF.

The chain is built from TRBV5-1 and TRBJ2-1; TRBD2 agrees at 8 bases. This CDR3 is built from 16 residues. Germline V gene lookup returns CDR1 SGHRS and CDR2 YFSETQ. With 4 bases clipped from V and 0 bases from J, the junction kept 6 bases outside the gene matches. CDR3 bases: TGCGCCAGCAGCATTTCGGGAGGGCCCTCCTACAATGAGCAGTTCTTC. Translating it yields CASSISGGPSYNEQFF.

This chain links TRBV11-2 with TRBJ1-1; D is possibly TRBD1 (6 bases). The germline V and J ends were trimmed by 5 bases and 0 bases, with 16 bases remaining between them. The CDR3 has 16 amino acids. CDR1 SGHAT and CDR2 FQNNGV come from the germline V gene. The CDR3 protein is CASSPTGGHLNTEAFF. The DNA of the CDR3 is TGTGCCAGCAGCCCGACAGGTGGGCACTTGAACACTGAAGCTTTCTTT.

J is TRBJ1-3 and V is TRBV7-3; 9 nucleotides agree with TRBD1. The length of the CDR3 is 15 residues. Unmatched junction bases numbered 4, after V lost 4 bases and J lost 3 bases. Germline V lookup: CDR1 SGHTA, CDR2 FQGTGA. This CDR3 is CASSYTGGNGNTIYF. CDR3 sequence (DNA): TGTGCCAGCAGCTATACAGGGGGCAATGGAAACACCATATATTTT.

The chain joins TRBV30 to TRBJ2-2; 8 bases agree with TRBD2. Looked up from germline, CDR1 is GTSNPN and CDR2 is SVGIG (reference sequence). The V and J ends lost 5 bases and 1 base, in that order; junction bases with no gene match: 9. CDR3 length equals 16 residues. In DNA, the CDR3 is TGTGCCTGGTGCTCAGCGGGGGACCTGAACACCGGGGAGCTGTTTTTT. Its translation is CAWCSAGDLNTGELFF. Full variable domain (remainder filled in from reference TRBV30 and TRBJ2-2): SQTIHQWPATLVQPVGSPLSLECTVEGTSNPNLYWYRQAAGRGLQLLFYSVGIGQISSEVPQNLSASRPQDRQFILSSKKLLLSDSGFYLCAWCSAGDLNTGELFFGEGSRLTVL.

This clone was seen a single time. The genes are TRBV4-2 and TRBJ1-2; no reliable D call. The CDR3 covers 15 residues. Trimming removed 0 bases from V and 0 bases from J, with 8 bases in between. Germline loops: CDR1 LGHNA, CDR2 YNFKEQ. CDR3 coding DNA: TGTGCCAGCAGCCAAGATAATGGCCCTAACTATGGCTACACCTTC. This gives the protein CASSQDNGPNYGYTF.

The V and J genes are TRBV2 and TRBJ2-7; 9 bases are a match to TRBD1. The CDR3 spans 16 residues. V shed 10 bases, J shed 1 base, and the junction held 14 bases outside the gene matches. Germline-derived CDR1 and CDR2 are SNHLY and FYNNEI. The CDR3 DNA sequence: TGTGCCACCCCCCCCCGGCGGGGACAGGGTTCCTACGAGCAGTACTTC. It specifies CATPPRRGQGSYEQYF.